This T cell receptor beta chain appears in the sequencing data of a study of shared clonotypes between healthy human individuals. With 7 bases clipped from V and 6 bases from J, the junction kept 5 bases outside the gene matches. The CDR3 covers 14 residues. Germline V gene sequence: CDR1 MNHNS, CDR2 SASEGT. Genomic DNA per cell subset filled all wells of several immunoSEQ plates. Repertoires were generated with immunoSEQ multiplex PCR, while TCRdb's copy carries only in-frame clones and drops some. Seen here are around 940,000 clones, around three quarters observed once, and the top ten hold around 1.4%.

This receptor was obtained from a man in his late teens or twenties in good health. V and J are TRBV6-1 and TRBJ1-6, with 8 bases aligning to TRBD1. What was sequenced was memory CD4+ T cells sorted from blood. Regarding subset: CD45RA-negative fraction. The CDR3 DNA sequence: TGTGCCAGCACCCCCGGACAGGGTAATTCACCCCTCCACTTT. Translation gives CASTPGQGNSPLHF.